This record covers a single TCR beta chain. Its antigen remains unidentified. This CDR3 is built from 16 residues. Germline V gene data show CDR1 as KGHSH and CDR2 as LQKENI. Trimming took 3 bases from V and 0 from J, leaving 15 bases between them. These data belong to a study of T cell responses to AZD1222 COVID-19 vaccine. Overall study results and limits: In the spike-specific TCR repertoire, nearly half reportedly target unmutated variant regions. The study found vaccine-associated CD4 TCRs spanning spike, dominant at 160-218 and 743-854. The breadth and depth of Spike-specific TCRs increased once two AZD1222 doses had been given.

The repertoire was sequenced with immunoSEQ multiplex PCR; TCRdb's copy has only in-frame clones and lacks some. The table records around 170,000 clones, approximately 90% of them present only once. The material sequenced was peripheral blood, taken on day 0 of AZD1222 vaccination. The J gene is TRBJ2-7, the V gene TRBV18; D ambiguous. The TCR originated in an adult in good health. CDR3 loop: CASSPGKAFSSYEQYF. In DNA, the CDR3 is TGTGCCAGCTCACCGGGAAAGGCTTTTAGCTCCTACGAGCAGTACTTC.